The 15 T cell receptor beta chains below come from one sample, sequenced in a study of PD-1 blockade in classical Hodgkin lymphoma. Noted time point: newly diagnosed, previously untreated cHL patient sample. Clones were sequenced by immunoSEQ multiplex PCR, and TCRdb holds only the in-frame ones, with some missing. Among fewer than 35,000 clones, 90% to 95% were seen once, and the ten largest hold about 4%. The sample taken for sequencing was peripheral blood mononuclear cells (PBMCs). The receptors shown here come from a human donor with classical Hodgkin lymphoma.

This chain joins TRBV10-1 and TRBJ2-1; D may correspond to TRBD1 or TRBD2 (5 bases each). V was shortened by 4 bases and J by 8 bases, with 6 bases between the two germline ends. Germline CDR1 WNHNN, CDR2 SYGVQD (reference sequence). The CDR3 is 11 residues long. In DNA form, the CDR3 reads TGCGCCAGCAGTGGGGGGTATGAGCAGTTCTTC. Encoded protein: CASSGGYEQFF.

The genes are TRBV19 and TRBJ1-5; a weak D match, TRBD1 (5 bases). The germline CDR1 and CDR2 sequences are LNHDA and SQIVND (reference sequence). This CDR3 contains 15 residues. V was trimmed by 0 bases and J by 3 bases, leaving 9 bases between them. CDR3 in amino acids: CASSIDYRSNQPQHF. CDR3 in DNA: TGTGCCAGTAGTATAGATTACAGGTCCAATCAGCCCCAGCATTTT.

The rearrangement links TRBV29-1 to TRBJ2-7; D gene unclear. The germline V gene has CDR1 SQVTM and CDR2 ANQGSEA. The V and J ends lost 1 base and 2 bases respectively, with 6 bases between them. The CDR3 has 12 amino acids. The CDR3 region has the DNA TGCAGCGTTGAAGGGGAAACCTACGAGCAGTACTTC. The encoded protein is CSVEGETYEQYF.

V usage is TRBV7-2 and J usage is TRBJ1-5, with a tentative D call TRBD1 (6 bases). Germline V gene lookup returns CDR1 SGHTA and CDR2 FQGNSA. Trimming left V 5 bases short and J 1 base short, with 12 bases between. This CDR3 has 15 amino acids. The DNA of the CDR3 is TGTGCCAGCAGCCCAAGGACAGCCAGCAATCAGCCCCAGCATTTT. Translation gives CASSPRTASNQPQHF.

The genes are TRBV6-4 and TRBJ2-1; the match to TRBD2 covers 11 bases. CDR1 and CDR2 from the germline V gene are MRHNA and SNTAGT. This CDR3 is 15 amino acids long. Trimming at V came to 5 bases and at J to 3 bases, leaving 3 bases not matched to a gene. The CDR3 loop reads CASSLAGGDYNEQFF. CDR3 sequence (DNA): TGTGCCAGCAGTTTAGCGGGAGGGGACTACAATGAGCAGTTCTTC.

This chain connects TRBV10-3 to TRBJ2-1; TRBD2 matches at 13 bases. The CDR3 covers 13 residues. Germline trimming cut 8 bases from V and 15 bases from J; bases unmatched to any gene: 10. The germline CDR1 and CDR2 sequences are ENHRY and SYGVKD. The CDR3, as DNA: TGTGCCATCGGGTGGACTAGCGGGGGCCCCAGGTTCTTC. This encodes CAIGWTSGGPRFF.

This chain connects TRBV7-2 to TRBJ2-5; TRBD2 matches 8 bases. Germline V gene lookup returns CDR1 SGHTA and CDR2 FQGNSA. The trim removed 1 base at V and 5 bases at J, leaving 6 bases unmatched. The CDR3 contains 15 residues. The CDR3 spells CASSLGAGGWETQYF. CDR3 nucleotide sequence: TGTGCCAGCAGCTTAGGGGCGGGAGGTTGGGAGACCCAGTACTTC.

This chain connects TRBV5-1 to TRBJ2-5; a weak D match, TRBD2 (6 bases). The CDR3 totals 17 residues. Trimming shortened V by 4 bases and J by 2 bases, and 21 bases separated the two germline ends. Germline V gives CDR1 SGHRS, CDR2 YFSETQ. The CDR3 here is CASSPGPQRGLQETQYF. Here the CDR3 DNA reads TGCGCCAGCAGCCCGGGACCTCAGAGGGGACTTCAAGAGACCCAGTACTTC.

J is TRBJ2-3 and V is TRBV27; a weak D match, TRBD1 (5 bases). Germline assignment: CDR1 MNHEY and CDR2 SMNVEV (reference sequence). The V end lost 2 bases, the J end lost 3 bases, and 9 bases lay between the germline ends. The CDR3 length is 14 residues. This chain's CDR3 is CASSLQGRTDTQYF. CDR3 in DNA: TGTGCCAGCAGTTTACAGGGTAGAACAGATACGCAGTATTTT.

The chain uses TRBV28 and TRBJ2-7; no reliable D call. The CDR3 totals 13 residues. Trimming cost V 0 bases and J 5 bases, with 8 bases left between them. Per germline, CDR1 MDHEN and CDR2 SYDVKM. Here the CDR3 reads CASSLWSLNEQYF. In DNA form, the CDR3 reads TGTGCCAGCAGTTTATGGAGCCTCAACGAGCAGTACTTC.

CDR3 nucleotide sequence: TGTGCCAGTAGTGTGACAGGGACCCCCAACACTGAAGCTTTCTTT. It yields the protein CASSVTGTPNTEAFF. V gene TRBV19 combines with J gene TRBJ1-1; 7 nucleotides match TRBD1. The CDR3 totals 15 residues. Trimming removed 5 bases from V and 2 bases from J; junction bases left unmatched: 8. Germline V CDR1 and CDR2: LNHDA, SQIVND (reference sequence).

The chain recombines TRBV9 with TRBJ2-1; no firm D call. Germline V lookup: CDR1 SGDLS, CDR2 YYNGEE. The CDR3 covers 14 residues. V shed 4 bases and J shed 8 bases, with 16 bases lying between them. The CDR3 DNA is TGTGCCAGCAGCCCACCTGGTTCCAGGCATGAGCAGTTCTTC. Protein sequence: CASSPPGSRHEQFF.

The J gene is TRBJ2-1, the V gene TRBV1; TRBD1, the D gene given by the table, was not confirmed from the DNA. TRBV1 is reported as a pseudogene. The CDR3 runs 14 residues. The CDR3 is CTSSQESGHNEQFF. In DNA form, the CDR3 reads TGCACCAGCAGCCAAGAATCAGGCCACAATGAGCAGTTCTTC.

The V and J genes are TRBV7-2 and TRBJ1-1; no firm D call. V gave up 5 bases and J gave up 0 bases, with 10 bases separating them. This CDR3 has 14 residues. Germline CDR1 and CDR2: SGHTA and FQGNSA. The CDR3 DNA is TGTGCCAGCAGCCCTCAGCCCATGAACACTGAAGCTTTCTTT. Translating it yields CASSPQPMNTEAFF.

The V gene is TRBV5-4, the J gene TRBJ2-7, with a weak D call TRBD2 (6 bases). V was trimmed by 4 bases and J by 7 bases, leaving 12 bases between them. Germline V gene sequence: CDR1 SGHNT, CDR2 YYREEE (reference sequence). CDR3 length equals 12 residues. The chain's CDR3 is CASSKLAFEQYF. The CDR3 bases are TGTGCCAGCAGCAAACTAGCTTTTGAGCAGTACTTC.